Detailed here is one TCR beta chain. Its antigen is undetermined. This specimen comes from a study of shared clonotypes between healthy human individuals. Study-wide points: In general, naive subsets displayed greater estimated richness than memory subsets did. Specimens sampled were limited to blood, with tissue repertoires likely differing.

Per the germline V gene, CDR1 is MNHNS and CDR2 is SASEGT. Trimming shortened V by 0 bases and J by 7 bases, and 16 bases separated the two germline ends. This CDR3 is 16 amino acids long. Sequencing was performed with immunoSEQ multiplex PCR; in TCRdb, only in-frame clones are kept and a portion is missing. The table has roughly 2.5 million clones, roughly nine tenths seen once. The rearrangement uses TRBV6-1 and TRBJ2-1; D is perhaps TRBD1 (5 bases). This receptor was obtained from a man aged 18 to 29 in good health. The sample taken for sequencing was naive CD4+ T cells sorted from blood. Noted subset: CD45RA+ positively selected. This CDR3 is CASSEAGFSKGNEQFF. In DNA form, the CDR3 reads TGTGCCAGCAGTGAAGCGGGGTTTTCGAAGGGGAATGAGCAGTTCTTC.